This T cell receptor beta chain originates from a study of beta chain features in type 1 diabetes. Study-wide results and limits: Sampled from patients, naive, central memory and Treg TCRB repertoires appeared more similar than those sampled from healthy donors. The study left unresolved whether HLA type influences TCRB rearrangement.

Reverse transcription of all isolated RNA meant that expressed TCRB transcripts were sequenced. The table came from immunoSEQ multiplex PCR; TCRdb's copy has only in-frame clones and leaves some out. Among 400,000 to 500,000 clones listed, roughly 14% were seen once. A note on this clone: Its antigen is unknown.

Material for sequencing was naive CD4+ T cells from blood. The TCR originated in a man aged 30 to 45 in good health.

CDR3 residues: CASSPIRAGPYNEQFF. In DNA form, the CDR3 reads TGTGCCAGCAGTCCAATCCGGGCCGGACCCTACAATGAGCAGTTCTTC. V is TRBV28 and J is TRBJ2-1, with D unresolved. From germline, CDR1 is MDHEN and CDR2 SYDVKM. Trimming took off 5 bases at V and 2 bases at J, with 16 bases between the two ends. There are 16 residues in the CDR3.